This T cell receptor beta chain was sequenced for a study of vaccination and CD4 T cells after COVID-19. In the study overall: Investigators took post-vaccine samples a median approximately 72 days after dose two, within a range of 14 to 241. Points from the study as a whole: Analysis of convalescent patients found that 304 of 307 vaccine-specific clones were spike mono-reactive.

The germline V gene encodes CDR1 LNHDA and CDR2 SQIVND (reference sequence). V shed 6 bases and J 8 bases; nucleotides not matched to a gene: 3. CDR3 length equals 12 residues. This clonotype has more than one count but fewer than ten. Its target is unknown. Once obtained from cultured CD4+ T cells, the DNA was sequenced using the Oncomine TCR Beta short-read assay. A single record per CDR3 protein comes from TCRdb applying MiXCR to the PCR reads. The repertoire holds about 19,000 distinct CDR3 sequences, with about 61% as singletons. The treatment: approximately nine-day PBMC culture with coronavirus spike peptide pools or control peptides (ViraFEST assay).

This TCR derives from a human donor who had recovered from COVID-19. The chain couples TRBV19 to TRBJ1-4; TRBD1 matches at 7 bases. The specimen was CD4+ T cells from blood, cultured in vitro. This chain's CDR3 is CASSPDREKLFF. DNA of the CDR3: TGTGCCAGTAGCCCGGACAGGGAAAAACTGTTTTTT.